This TCR beta chain stems from a study of T cell clonotyping in hematopoietic cell transplantation. Only in-frame clones appear in the TCRdb table, and some are missing; sequencing was by immunoSEQ multiplex PCR. The sample consists of about 1,200 clones, under 50% of them appearing once. This clone is large. V was pared by 6 bases and J by 2 bases, with 13 bases between. Germline V gives CDR1 LGHNA, CDR2 YNFKEQ. The CDR3 is 15 amino acids. The material was PBMCs, obtained 180 days after allogeneic stem cell transplant. V and J are TRBV4-2 and TRBJ2-2; D is undetermined. The clonotype comes from a male patient aged 45 to 59 who had an allogeneic stem cell transplant from an unrelated donor, so T cells may come from the graft donor. Some clones in this sample may be carry-over from other donors' samples. The DNA of the CDR3 is TGTGCCAGCAGTCCCCAAACGGGCAACACCGGGGAGCTGTTTTTT. Amino acids: CASSPQTGNTGELFF.